Listed here are 26 T cell receptor beta chains from one sample, sequenced in a study of blood T cell repertoires in COVID-19. Only in-frame clones appear in the TCRdb table, and some are missing; sequencing was by immunoSEQ multiplex PCR. The sample includes 200,000 to 250,000 clones, almost 85% seen only once; the top ten take 1.5% to 2%. Material: peripheral blood. Every receptor here comes from a woman aged 80 or older with acute or convalescent COVID-19.

J is TRBJ2-5 and V is TRBV9, with TRBD2 as a possible D gene (6 bases). Trimming stripped 6 bases from V and 4 bases from J, with 25 bases between. The CDR3 covers 17 residues. Germline lookup yields CDR1 SGDLS and CDR2 YYNGEE. CDR3 in DNA: TGTGCCAGCAACGACGGCCGGGGGACTCACGGGGGAGAGACCCAGTACTTC. This sequence encodes CASNDGRGTHGGETQYF.

The V and J genes are TRBV7-8 and TRBJ1-2, with 7 bases matching TRBD1. With V trimmed by 1 base and J by 7 bases, 6 bases remained unmatched. Germline loops: CDR1 SGHVS, CDR2 FQNEAQ. This CDR3 is built from 14 residues. The CDR3 region is CASSLVDRRTGYTF. CDR3 in DNA: TGTGCCAGCAGCTTAGTGGACAGGCGCACTGGCTACACCTTC.

The V and J genes are TRBV27 and TRBJ1-2; 8 bases are shared with TRBD1. V lost 6 bases and J lost 4; bases outside the gene matches: 7. The CDR3 sequence is 14 residues long. Germline V lookup: CDR1 MNHEY, CDR2 SMNVEV (reference sequence). The CDR3 region has the DNA TGTGCCAGCAGCAGGACAGGGAACATCTATGGCTACACCTTC. Encoded protein: CASSRTGNIYGYTF.

This chain joins TRBV5-8 and TRBJ2-7; D possibly corresponds to TRBD1 (5 bases). Germline assignment: CDR1 SGHTS and CDR2 YDEGEE. Trimming stripped 2 bases from V and 0 bases from J, with 12 bases between. There are 15 residues in the CDR3. The CDR3 DNA is TGTGCCAGCAGCTTTCCCCCAGGGATCTCCTACGAGCAGTACTTC. This codes for CASSFPPGISYEQYF.

This sequence joins TRBV28 and TRBJ1-2, with 8 nucleotides matching TRBD1. V dropped 6 bases and J dropped 5; count of bases not matched to a gene: 8. Germline values: CDR1 MDHEN, CDR2 SYDVKM. The CDR3 totals 14 residues. The CDR3 loop reads CASRAGGQAYGYTF. Here the CDR3 DNA reads TGTGCCAGCAGGGCCGGGGGACAGGCGTATGGCTACACCTTC.

The chain joins TRBV7-2 to TRBJ1-2, with TRBD1 identical over 12 bases. Germline V gene sequence: CDR1 SGHTA, CDR2 FQGNSA. V lost 6 bases, J lost 6 bases, and 5 bases stayed unmatched. This CDR3 is 14 amino acids long. CDR3 residues: CASRRDRGQDGYTF. CDR3 nucleotides: TGTGCCAGCAGAAGGGACAGGGGGCAGGATGGCTACACCTTC.

This clone has a single count. The chain employs TRBV9 and TRBJ2-7, with 9 bases matching TRBD2. The V segment lost 0 bases and the J segment 5 bases; nucleotides outside the gene matches: 6. Germline V CDR1 and CDR2: SGDLS, YYNGEE. The CDR3 loop spans 15 amino acids. CDR3 residues: CASSVEPAGGNEQYF. CDR3 DNA: TGTGCCAGCAGCGTAGAACCAGCGGGAGGCAACGAGCAGTACTTC.

V gene TRBV9 combines with J gene TRBJ1-6; D gene unclear. The CDR3 contains 14 residues. V lost 3 bases to trimming and J lost 0 bases, with 4 bases between them. Germline V CDR1 and CDR2: SGDLS, YYNGEE. As DNA, the CDR3 is TGTGCCAGCAGCGAGAGCTCCTATAATTCACCCCTCCACTTT. This encodes CASSESSYNSPLHF.

The V and J genes are TRBV7-3 and TRBJ2-1; 9 bases map to TRBD2. Germline lookup yields CDR1 SGHTA and CDR2 FQGTGA. The J segment lost 10 bases and the V segment lost 0 bases, leaving 10 bases of the junction unmatched. The CDR3 extends over 16 amino acids. CDR3 region: CASSLTSLAGWGEQFF. The CDR3 bases are TGTGCCAGCAGCTTAACGTCGCTAGCGGGATGGGGGGAGCAGTTCTTC.

This clone was found once. The rearrangement joins TRBV6-2 or TRBV6-3 to TRBJ1-5, with D unclear. Germline assignment: CDR1 MNHEY and CDR2 SVGEGT. Trimming shortened V by 2 bases and J by 0 bases, and 14 bases separated the two germline ends. The CDR3 loop spans 17 amino acids. The DNA for the CDR3 is TGTGCCAGCAGTTACGCCGGGAGTCGAAATAGCAATCAGCCCCAGCATTTT. Its protein is CASSYAGSRNSNQPQHF.

The chain employs TRBV19 and TRBJ2-1, with D possibly TRBD2 on 5 matching bases. Trimming removed 2 bases from V and 5 bases from J, with 22 bases in between. Germline V gene lookup returns CDR1 LNHDA and CDR2 SQIVND (reference sequence). The CDR3 has 18 residues. Here the CDR3 DNA reads TGTGCCAGTAGTATACGGAATTTCGGGGTAGCGCGGGACAATGAGCAGTTCTTC. Encoded protein: CASSIRNFGVARDNEQFF.

The rearrangement joins TRBV9 to TRBJ1-2; TRBD1 agrees at 10 bases. V lost 0 bases, J lost 3 bases, and 2 bases stayed unmatched. This CDR3 has 15 amino acids. Per the germline V gene, CDR1 is SGDLS and CDR2 is YYNGEE. The CDR3 DNA follows: TGTGCCAGCAGCGTAGACGGACAGGGGGACTATGGCTACACCTTC. This gives the protein CASSVDGQGDYGYTF.

The rearrangement links TRBV28 to TRBJ1-4; 9 bases are a match to TRBD1. Trimming cost V 3 bases and J 5 bases; bases outside gene matches: 10. The CDR3 consists of 17 residues. Germline V gene data show CDR1 as MDHEN and CDR2 as SYDVKM. The CDR3 DNA follows: TGTGCCAGCAGTTTCCCTCATCCGGGACAGGGAAATGAAAAACTGTTTTTT. Amino acid sequence: CASSFPHPGQGNEKLFF.

The CDR3 region is CASSYGDRILNEQFF. CDR3 coding DNA: TGTGCCAGCAGTTACGGGGACAGGATCCTAAATGAGCAGTTCTTC. The rearrangement uses TRBV6-2 or TRBV6-3 and TRBJ2-1; 8 bases agree with TRBD1. The V gene's germline CDR1 is MNHEY and CDR2 SVGEGT. The V and J ends lost 2 bases and 7 bases, in that order; junction bases with no gene match: 7. This CDR3 is 15 amino acids long.

In this sample, this clone turned up once. This sequence joins TRBV25-1 and TRBJ1-2, with TRBD1 as a possible D gene (5 bases). The CDR3 extends over 15 amino acids. The germline V gene has CDR1 MGHDK and CDR2 SYGVNS. Deletions cut 2 bases from V and 2 bases from J, with 12 bases between. The CDR3 region is CASSEPRGTNYGYTF. CDR3 nucleotides: TGTGCCAGCAGTGAACCAAGGGGTACAAACTATGGCTACACCTTC.

This clone has more than one count but fewer than ten. V gene TRBV5-1 combines with J gene TRBJ1-3; D uncertain. CDR3 length equals 15 residues. CDR1 and CDR2 from the germline V gene are SGHRS and YFSETQ. With 0 bases removed from V and 0 bases from J, the gap between germline ends came to 7 bases. Here the CDR3 reads CASSLGMSSGNTIYF. The CDR3 DNA reads as TGCGCCAGCAGCTTGGGAATGAGCTCTGGAAACACCATATATTTT.

This rearrangement joins TRBV9 to TRBJ2-3; 8 nucleotides align to TRBD2. The germline gives CDR1 SGDLS, CDR2 YYNGEE. Losses at the gene ends were 3 bases for V and 6 bases for J; bases not matched to a gene: 9. CDR3 length: 15 residues. CDR3 region: CASSDVGLASDTQYF. CDR3 DNA sequence: TGTGCCAGCAGCGACGTAGGACTAGCATCCGATACGCAGTATTTT. Together with reference TRBV9 and TRBJ2-3, the CDR3 gives the full variable domain: DSGVTQTPKHLITATGQRVTLRCSPRSGDLSVYWYQQSLDQGLQFLIQYYNGEERAKGNILERFSAQQFPDLHSELNLSSLELGDSALYFCASSDVGLASDTQYFGPGTRLTVL.

The rearrangement joins TRBV19 to TRBJ2-1, with 16 bases identical to TRBD2. There are 18 residues in the CDR3. Germline assignment: CDR1 LNHDA and CDR2 SQIVND (reference sequence). J gave up 2 bases and V 4 bases, and 5 bases lay outside the gene matches. The CDR3 here is CASSTLGLAGGTYNEQFF. CDR3 nucleotides: TGTGCCAGTAGTACCCTGGGACTAGCGGGGGGGACCTACAATGAGCAGTTCTTC.

This clone was found once. The V call is TRBV7-2, the J call TRBJ2-7; D may be TRBD2 (6 bases). Germline-derived CDR1 and CDR2 are SGHTA and FQGNSA. V was trimmed by 5 bases and J by 3 bases, leaving 17 bases between them. The CDR3 sequence is 15 residues long. CDR3: CASSKSGGVLYEQYF. The CDR3 DNA is TGTGCCAGCAGCAAATCCGGGGGAGTACTCTACGAGCAGTACTTC.

The CDR3 sequence is CASSYGDSSGRETQYF. The CDR3 region has the DNA TGCGCCAGCAGCTATGGGGACAGCTCGGGACGAGAGACCCAGTACTTC. The rearrangement uses TRBV5-1 and TRBJ2-5; 7 bases align to TRBD1. CDR1 and CDR2 from the germline V gene are SGHRS and YFSETQ. With V trimmed by 3 bases and J by 4 bases, 12 bases remained unmatched. This CDR3 comprises 16 residues. Drawing the rest from reference TRBV5-1 and TRBJ2-5, the complete variable domain is KAGVTQTPRYLIKTRGQQVTLSCSPISGHRSVSWYQQTPGQGLQFLFEYFSETQRNKGNFPGRFSGRQFSNSRSEMNVSTLELGDSALYLCASSYGDSSGRETQYFGPGTRLLVL.

The CDR3 region has the DNA TGTGCCAGCAGCCGTGGACAGTTCAATGGCTACACCTTC. This translates into CASSRGQFNGYTF. The chain couples TRBV14 to TRBJ1-2; D may be TRBD1 (6 bases). The CDR3 is made up of 13 amino acids. The V and J ends lost 4 bases and 6 bases respectively, with 12 bases between them. CDR1 SGHDN and CDR2 FVKESK come from the germline V gene.

The chain joins TRBV28 to TRBJ2-1, with 14 bases matching TRBD2. The CDR3 is 15 residues long. Per germline, CDR1 MDHEN and CDR2 SYDVKM. After removal of 6 bases from V and 12 bases from J, the junction contained 10 bases not matched to a gene. The CDR3 loop reads CASRSRGTSGSSQFF. The CDR3 bases are TGTGCCAGCAGGTCCCGTGGGACTAGCGGGAGTTCGCAGTTCTTC.

This clone turned up a few times. The chain links TRBV27 to TRBJ2-3, with TRBD2 matching over 9 bases. V dropped 5 bases and J dropped 5; count of bases not matched to a gene: 8. Germline V gives CDR1 MNHEY, CDR2 SMNVEV (reference sequence). CDR3 length: 15 amino acids. CDR3 coding DNA: TGTGCCAGCAGTCCCCTAGCGGGGTCAGGAGATACGCAGTATTTT. Its translation: CASSPLAGSGDTQYF.

The chain employs TRBV6-6 and TRBJ2-2, with D perhaps matching TRBD1 (5 bases). The CDR3 length is 15 residues. Germline assignment: CDR1 MNHNY and CDR2 SVGAGI (reference sequence). The V end was cut by 0 bases, the J end by 6 bases, with 11 bases between. The CDR3 bases are TGTGCCAGCAGTTACTCGTCACAAGGGGCCGGGGAGCTGTTTTTT. It yields the protein CASSYSSQGAGELFF.

The rearrangement links TRBV4-2 to TRBJ1-1; D unclear. Germline-derived CDR1 and CDR2 are LGHNA and YNFKEQ. The V end lost 3 bases, the J end lost 1 base, and 9 bases lay between the germline ends. The CDR3 is made up of 14 amino acids. The CDR3 sequence: CASSHLTENTEAFF. As DNA, the CDR3 is TGTGCCAGCAGCCATCTAACAGAGAACACTGAAGCTTTCTTT.

The V and J genes are TRBV9 and TRBJ1-1, with 7 bases that match TRBD1. J lost 1 base, V lost 4 bases, and 4 bases had no gene match. The germline V gene has CDR1 SGDLS and CDR2 YYNGEE. This CDR3 spans 14 amino acids. CDR3 sequence: CASSSWTGNTEAFF. DNA for the CDR3: TGTGCCAGCAGCTCCTGGACAGGGAACACTGAAGCTTTCTTT.